What follows is one T cell receptor (beta chain) and its context. The target antigen is unknown. The CDR3 sequence is 13 residues long. Germline V gene sequence: CDR1 SGHKS, CDR2 YYEKEE (reference sequence). Between the trimmed V and J ends, which lost 1 base and 0 bases, there was a span of 5 bases. The record originates from a study of a mutant IDH1 vaccine in newly diagnosed glioma. Data came from immunoSEQ multiplex PCR; TCRdb stores just in-frame clones and leaves some out. The sample includes 44,000 or so clones, around 86% of them seen just once. Time point given: week 35, safety follow-up. Topical imiquimod accompanied each vaccine dose, which consisted of 300 ug of mutant IDH1 20-mer peptide.

This TCR was recovered from a woman between 35 and 50 years old with glioma. Some clones in this sample may be carry-over from other donors' samples. The chain employs TRBV5-5 and TRBJ2-7; D not resolved. The sequences come from PBMCs, collected from a glioma patient whose treatment included an IDH1 peptide vaccine. As DNA, the CDR3 is TGTGCCAGCAGCTTGAGTAGCTCCTACGAGCAGTACTTC. Its translation: CASSLSSSYEQYF.